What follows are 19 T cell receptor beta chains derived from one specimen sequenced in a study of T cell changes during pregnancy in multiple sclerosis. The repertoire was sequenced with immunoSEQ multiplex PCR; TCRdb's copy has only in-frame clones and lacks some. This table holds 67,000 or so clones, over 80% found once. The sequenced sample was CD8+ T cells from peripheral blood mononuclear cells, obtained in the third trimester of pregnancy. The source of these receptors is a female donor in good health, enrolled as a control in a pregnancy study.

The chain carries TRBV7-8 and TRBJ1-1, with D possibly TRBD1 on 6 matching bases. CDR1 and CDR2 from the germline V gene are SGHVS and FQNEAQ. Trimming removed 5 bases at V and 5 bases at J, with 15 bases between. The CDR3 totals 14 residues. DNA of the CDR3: TGTGCCAGCAGCCTATCTACAGGGCTGACTGAAGCTTTCTTT. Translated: CASSLSTGLTEAFF.

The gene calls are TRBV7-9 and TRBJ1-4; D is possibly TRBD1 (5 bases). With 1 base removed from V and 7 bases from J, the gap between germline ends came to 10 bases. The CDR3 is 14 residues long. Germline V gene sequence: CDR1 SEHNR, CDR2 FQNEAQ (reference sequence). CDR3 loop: CASSLESGAEKLFF. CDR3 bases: TGTGCCAGCAGCTTAGAAAGTGGGGCTGAAAAACTGTTTTTT.

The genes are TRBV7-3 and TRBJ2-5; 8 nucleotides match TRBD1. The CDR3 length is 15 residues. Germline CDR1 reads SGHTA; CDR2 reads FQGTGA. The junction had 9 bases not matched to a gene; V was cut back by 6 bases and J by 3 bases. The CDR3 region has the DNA TGTGCCAGCAGTGTCACAGGGGGAACGAAAGAGACCCAGTACTTC. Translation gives CASSVTGGTKETQYF. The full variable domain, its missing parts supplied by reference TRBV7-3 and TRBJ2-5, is GAGVSQTPSNKVTEKGKYVELRCDPISGHTALYWYRQSLGQGPEFLIYFQGTGAADDSGLPNDRFFAVRPEGSVSTLKIQRTERGDSAVYLCASSVTGGTKETQYFGPGTRLLVL.

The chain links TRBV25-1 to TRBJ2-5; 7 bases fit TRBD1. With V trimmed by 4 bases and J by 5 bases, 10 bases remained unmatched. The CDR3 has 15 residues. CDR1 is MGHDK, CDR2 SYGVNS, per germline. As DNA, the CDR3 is TGTGCCAGCAGTGTGCGGACAGGAAAATGGGAGACCCAGTACTTC. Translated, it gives CASSVRTGKWETQYF.

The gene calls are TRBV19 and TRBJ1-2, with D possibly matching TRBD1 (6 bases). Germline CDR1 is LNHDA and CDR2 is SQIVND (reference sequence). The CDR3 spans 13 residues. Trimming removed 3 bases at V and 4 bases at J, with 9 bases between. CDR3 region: CASSIQGSYGYTF. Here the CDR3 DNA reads TGTGCCAGTAGTATTCAGGGGAGCTATGGCTACACCTTC.

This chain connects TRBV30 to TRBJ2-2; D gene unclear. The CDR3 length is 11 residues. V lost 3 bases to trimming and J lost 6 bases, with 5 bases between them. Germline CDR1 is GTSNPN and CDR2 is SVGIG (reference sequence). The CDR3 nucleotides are TGTGCCTGGAGGGAGTCCGGGGAGCTGTTTTTT. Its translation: CAWRESGELFF.

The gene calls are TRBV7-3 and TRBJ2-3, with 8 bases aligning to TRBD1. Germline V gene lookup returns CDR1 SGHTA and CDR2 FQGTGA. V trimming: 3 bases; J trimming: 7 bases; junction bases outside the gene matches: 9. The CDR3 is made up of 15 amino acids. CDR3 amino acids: CASSLVRGHRNTQYF. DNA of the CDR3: TGTGCCAGCAGCTTGGTCAGGGGGCATAGAAATACGCAGTATTTT.

The DNA for the CDR3 is TGTGCCAGCAGCCAAGAAGACTTTAGCACAGATACGCAGTATTTT. Protein sequence: CASSQEDFSTDTQYF. The rearrangement joins TRBV4-2 to TRBJ2-3; no reliable D call. Looked up from germline, CDR1 is LGHNA and CDR2 is YNFKEQ. Trimming shortened V by 0 bases and J by 0 bases, and 7 bases separated the two germline ends. The CDR3 runs 15 residues.

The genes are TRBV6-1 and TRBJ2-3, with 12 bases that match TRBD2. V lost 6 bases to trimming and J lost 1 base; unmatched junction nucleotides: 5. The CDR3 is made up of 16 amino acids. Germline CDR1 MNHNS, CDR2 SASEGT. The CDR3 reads CASSETSGGRTDTQYF. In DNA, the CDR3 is TGTGCCAGCAGCGAAACTAGCGGGGGGCGCACAGATACGCAGTATTTT.

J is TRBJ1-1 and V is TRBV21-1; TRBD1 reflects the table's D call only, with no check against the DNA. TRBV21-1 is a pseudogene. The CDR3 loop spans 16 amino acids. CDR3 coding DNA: TGTGCCAGCAGCGAAAGGCTCCAGGGGGAGAACACTGAAGCTTTCTTT. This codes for CASSERLQGENTEAFF.

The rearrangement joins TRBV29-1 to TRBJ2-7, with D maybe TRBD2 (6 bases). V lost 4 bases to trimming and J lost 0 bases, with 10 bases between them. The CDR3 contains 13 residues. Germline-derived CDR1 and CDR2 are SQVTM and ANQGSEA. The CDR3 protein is CSVGRESSYEQYF. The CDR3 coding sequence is TGCAGCGTTGGGAGGGAAAGCTCCTACGAGCAGTACTTC.

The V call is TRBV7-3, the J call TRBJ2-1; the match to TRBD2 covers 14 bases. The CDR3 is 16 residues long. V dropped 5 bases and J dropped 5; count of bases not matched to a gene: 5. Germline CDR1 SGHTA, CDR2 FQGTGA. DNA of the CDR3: TGTGCCAGCAGCCCCCTGGGACTAGCGGGGGACAATGAGCAGTTCTTC. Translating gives CASSPLGLAGDNEQFF.

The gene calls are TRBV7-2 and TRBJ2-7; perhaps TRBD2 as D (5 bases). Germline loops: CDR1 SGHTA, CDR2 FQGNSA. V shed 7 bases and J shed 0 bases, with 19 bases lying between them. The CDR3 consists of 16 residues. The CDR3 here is CASTPRWEQVSYEQYF. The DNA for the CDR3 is TGTGCCAGCACCCCTCGGTGGGAGCAAGTCTCCTACGAGCAGTACTTC.

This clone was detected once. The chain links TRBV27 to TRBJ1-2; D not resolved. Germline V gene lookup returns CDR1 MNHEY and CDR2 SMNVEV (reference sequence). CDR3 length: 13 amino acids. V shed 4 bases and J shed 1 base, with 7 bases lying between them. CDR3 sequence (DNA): TGTGCCAGCAGTTCCCAGATTAACTATGGCTACACCTTC. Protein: CASSSQINYGYTF.

For the CDR3, the DNA is TGTGCCAGCAGTCCTACACAGAGCTATGGCTACACCTTC. Its protein is CASSPTQSYGYTF. The chain links TRBV6-5 to TRBJ1-2; D remains ambiguous. V lost 5 bases and J 4 bases, leaving 11 bases between the germline ends. The CDR3 length is 13 residues. Germline V gene sequence: CDR1 MNHEY, CDR2 SVGAGI.

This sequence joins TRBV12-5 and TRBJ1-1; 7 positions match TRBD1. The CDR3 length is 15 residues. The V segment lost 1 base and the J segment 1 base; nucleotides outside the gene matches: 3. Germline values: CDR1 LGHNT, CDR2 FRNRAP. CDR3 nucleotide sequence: TGTGCTAGTGGTTTGGATTGGACAGGGAACACTGAAGCTTTCTTT. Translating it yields CASGLDWTGNTEAFF.

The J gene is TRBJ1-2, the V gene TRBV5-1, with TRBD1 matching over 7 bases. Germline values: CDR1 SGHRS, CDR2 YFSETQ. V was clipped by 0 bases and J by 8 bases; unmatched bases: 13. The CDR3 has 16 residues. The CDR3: CASSLVAGGVFWGYTF. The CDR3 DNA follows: TGCGCCAGCAGCTTGGTTGCAGGGGGTGTTTTTTGGGGCTACACCTTC.

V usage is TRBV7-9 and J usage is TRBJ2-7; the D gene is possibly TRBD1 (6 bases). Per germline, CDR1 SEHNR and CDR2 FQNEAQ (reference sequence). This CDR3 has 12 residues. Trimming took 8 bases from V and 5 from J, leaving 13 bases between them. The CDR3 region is CASGAGVNEQYF. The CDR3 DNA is TGTGCCAGCGGGGCAGGGGTCAACGAGCAGTACTTC.

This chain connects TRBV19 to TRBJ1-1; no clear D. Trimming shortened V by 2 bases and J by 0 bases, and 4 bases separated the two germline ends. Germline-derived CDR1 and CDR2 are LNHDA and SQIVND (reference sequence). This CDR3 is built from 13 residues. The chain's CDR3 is CASSIQMNTEAFF. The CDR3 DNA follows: TGTGCCAGTAGTATACAGATGAACACTGAAGCTTTCTTT.